This is a list of T cell receptor beta chains from one sample in a study of cytomegalovirus exposure and HLA in healthy donors. Produced via immunoSEQ multiplex PCR; TCRdb's table is partial and in-frame only. The sample includes 250,000 to 350,000 clones, around 66% of them seen just once. Sequencing was performed on PBMCs. These receptors originate from a female donor in good health and CMV-seronegative. The CDR3 runs from the conserved cysteine through the conserved F or W. D genes are given only for firm matches. The size entry is marked missing in some rows and otherwise reads once, few, many or a size class.

d_call	clone_size	v_call	j_call	cdr3_nt	cdr3_aa
.	few	TRBV5-1	TRBJ2-2	TGCGCCAGCAGCCCACTACCCACCGGGGAGCTGTTTTTT	CASSPLPTGELFF
TRBD2	.	TRBV13	TRBJ2-7	TGTGCCAGCACCCTTAGCGGGACGGGGTACGAGCAGTACTTC	CASTLSGTGYEQYF
.	.	TRBV18	TRBJ1-2	TGTGCCAGCTCACTCTCCGAGACAAAAAACTATGGCTACACCTTC	CASSLSETKNYGYTF
.	.	TRBV20-1	TRBJ2-3	TGCAGTGCAAGCATCACAGATACGCAGTATTTT	CSASITDTQYF
.	few	TRBV29-1	TRBJ2-2	TGCAGCGCCCACAGGGCGGGCTCCGGGGAGCTGTTTTTT	CSAHRAGSGELFF
.	few	TRBV7-9	TRBJ2-7	TGTGCCAGCAGCGGAACCGGACTGTTGGAGGGAGAGCAGTACTTC	CASSGTGLLEGEQYF
TRBD2	few	TRBV7-9	TRBJ2-3	TGTTCCAGCAGCTTAGGGACTAGTAAAGATACGCAGTATTTT	CSSSLGTSKDTQYF
.	.	TRBV4-2	TRBJ2-1	TGTGCCAGCAGCCAAGAAGGCGGGGCCCTCTACAATGAGCAGTTCTTC	CASSQEGGALYNEQFF
.	.	TRBV27	TRBJ2-7	TGTGCCAGCAGTCGGTCCGGGACTTCAAGCTCCTACGAGCAGTACTTC	CASSRSGTSSSYEQYF
.	.	TRBV10-2	TRBJ2-3	TGCGCCAGCGGACAGCGAGCGGTAGATACGCAGTATTTT	CASGQRAVDTQYF
.	.	TRBV30	TRBJ1-1	TGTGCCTGGAGCTTGGGGGGAACTGAAGCTTTCTTT	CAWSLGGTEAFF
.	.	TRBV28	TRBJ1-3	TGTGCCGCGACGGGGTATAGCTCTGGAAACACCATATATTTT	CAATGYSSGNTIYF
TRBD1	.	TRBV6-5	TRBJ2-7	TGTGCCAGCAGGGGACAGGGTGGTATGGGGCAGTACTTC	CASRGQGGMGQYF
TRBD1	.	TRBV6-1	TRBJ2-4	TGTGCCAGCAGTCCACAGGGGGCGGTCATTCAGTACTTC	CASSPQGAVIQYF
TRBD2	.	TRBV15	TRBJ2-1	TGTGCCACCAGCAGAGAACTAGCGGCCGCTATGCAGCTCTTC	CATSRELAAAMQLF
TRBD2	.	TRBV19	TRBJ2-1	TGTGCCAGTAGTACCGCTAGCGGGCACAATGAGCAGTTCTTC	CASSTASGHNEQFF
TRBD1	.	TRBV27	TRBJ1-1	TGTGCCAGCAGTGCATCGGACAGGGGTTACACTGAAGCTTTCTTT	CASSASDRGYTEAFF
.	.	TRBV9	TRBJ2-1	TGTGCCAGCAGCGTAGGTAGCGGTCTACCCCATGAGCAGTTCTTC	CASSVGSGLPHEQFF
.	few	TRBV30	TRBJ1-1	TGTGCCGCAGAACAGGGTTTCACTGAAGCTTTCTTT	CAAEQGFTEAFF
TRBD1	few	TRBV27	TRBJ2-1	TGTGCCAGCAGCCATTATCGAGGGACAGTACCGGACAATGAGCAGTTCTTC	CASSHYRGTVPDNEQFF
TRBD1	.	TRBV30	TRBJ1-1	TGTGCCCGAGAGGACAGGCTGAACACTGAAGCTTTCTTT	CAREDRLNTEAFF
.	.	TRBV6-5	TRBJ1-2	TGTGCCAGCAGTTACCGGAGTAACTATGGCTACACCTTC	CASSYRSNYGYTF
TRBD1	.	TRBV28	TRBJ1-2	TGTGCCAGCAGTAGCGGGCGCAGGGGGACCGGCTACACCTTC	CASSSGRRGTGYTF
.	.	TRBV11-2	TRBJ2-7	TGTGCCAGCAGCGCCCGACCCCTACCGGGACTCCACTCCTACGAGCAGTACTTC	CASSARPLPGLHSYEQYF
.	.	TRBV11-2	TRBJ2-2	TGTGCCAGCAGCTTATTAGTGTCCGGGGAGCTGTTTTTT	CASSLLVSGELFF
.	.	TRBV6-6	TRBJ1-2	TGTGCCAGCAGTTACGAAGGCCAGGGCTACTATGGCTACACCTTC	CASSYEGQGYYGYTF
.	.	TRBV10-3	TRBJ2-3	TGTGCCATCAGTGAGATTCTGTATACGCAGTATTTT	CAISEILYTQYF
TRBD2	.	TRBV6-6	TRBJ2-5	TGTGCCAGCAGTTACGGCGGACTAGCGGTACCCCCTCACTTC	CASSYGGLAVPPHF
TRBD1	few	TRBV28	TRBJ1-5	TGTGCCAGCAGTTTACGTGAGACAGGGGGTCAGCCCCAGCATTTT	CASSLRETGGQPQHF
TRBD1	.	TRBV5-1	TRBJ2-5	TGCGCCAGCAGCCCGGGACAGGGGGCATTTGAGACCCAGTACTTC	CASSPGQGAFETQYF